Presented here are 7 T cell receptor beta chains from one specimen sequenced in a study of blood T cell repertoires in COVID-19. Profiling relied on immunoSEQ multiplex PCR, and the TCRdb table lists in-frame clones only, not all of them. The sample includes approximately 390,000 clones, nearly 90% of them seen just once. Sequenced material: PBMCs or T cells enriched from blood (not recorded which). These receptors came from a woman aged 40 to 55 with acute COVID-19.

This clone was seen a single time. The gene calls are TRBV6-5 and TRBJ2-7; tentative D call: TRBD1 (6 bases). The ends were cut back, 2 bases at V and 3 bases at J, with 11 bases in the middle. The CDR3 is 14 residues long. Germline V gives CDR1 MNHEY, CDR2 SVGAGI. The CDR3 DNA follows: TGTGCCAGCAGTTACAGCCAGGGGAACTACGAGCAGTACTTC. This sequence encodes CASSYSQGNYEQYF.

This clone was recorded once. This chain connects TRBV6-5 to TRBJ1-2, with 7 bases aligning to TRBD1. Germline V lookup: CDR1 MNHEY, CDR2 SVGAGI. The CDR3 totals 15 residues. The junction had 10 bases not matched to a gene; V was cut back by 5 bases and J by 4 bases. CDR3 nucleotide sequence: TGTGCCAGCAGTCTCACCGGGACAGAGAGCTATGGCTACACCTTC. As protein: CASSLTGTESYGYTF.

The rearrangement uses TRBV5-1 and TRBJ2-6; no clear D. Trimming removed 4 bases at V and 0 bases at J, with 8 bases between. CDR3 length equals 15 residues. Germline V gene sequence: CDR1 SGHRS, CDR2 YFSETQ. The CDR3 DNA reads TGCGCCAGCAGCCCCGATAGCTCTGGGGCCAACGTCCTGACTTTC. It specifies CASSPDSSGANVLTF.

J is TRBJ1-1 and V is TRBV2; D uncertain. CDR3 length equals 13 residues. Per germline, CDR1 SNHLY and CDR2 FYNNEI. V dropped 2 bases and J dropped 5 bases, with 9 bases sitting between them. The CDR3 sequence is CASSESRETEAFF. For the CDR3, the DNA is TGTGCCAGCAGTGAATCCCGGGAGACTGAAGCTTTCTTT.

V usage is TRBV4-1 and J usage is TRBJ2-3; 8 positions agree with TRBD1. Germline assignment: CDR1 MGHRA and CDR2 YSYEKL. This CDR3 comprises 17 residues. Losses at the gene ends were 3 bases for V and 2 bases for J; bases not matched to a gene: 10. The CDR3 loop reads CASSHPGGTGDTDTQYF. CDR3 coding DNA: TGCGCCAGCAGCCACCCTGGGGGGACAGGCGACACAGATACGCAGTATTTT.

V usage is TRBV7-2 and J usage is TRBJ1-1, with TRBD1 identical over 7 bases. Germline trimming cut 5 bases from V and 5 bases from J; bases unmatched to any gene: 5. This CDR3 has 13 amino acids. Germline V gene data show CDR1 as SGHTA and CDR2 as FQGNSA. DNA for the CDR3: TGTGCCAGCAGCGCGGGACAGCCGACTGAAGCTTTCTTT. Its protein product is CASSAGQPTEAFF. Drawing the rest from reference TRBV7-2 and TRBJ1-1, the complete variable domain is GAGVSQSPSNKVTEKGKDVELRCDPISGHTALYWYRQSLGQGLEFLIYFQGNSAPDKSGLPSDRFSAERTGGSVSTLTIQRTQQEDSAVYLCASSAGQPTEAFFGQGTRLTVV.

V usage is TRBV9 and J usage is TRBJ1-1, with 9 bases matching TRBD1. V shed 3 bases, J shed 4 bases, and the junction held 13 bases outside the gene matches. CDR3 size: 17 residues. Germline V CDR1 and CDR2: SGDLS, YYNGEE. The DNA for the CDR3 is TGTGCCAGCAGCGCCCCGGCCGCTGGACAGGGGAGCACTGAAGCTTTCTTT. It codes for CASSAPAAGQGSTEAFF.